The rows below give T cell receptor beta chains drawn from one sample of a study of Ad26.COV2.S vaccination and SARS-CoV-2 variants. Assay: immunoSEQ multiplex PCR; the TCRdb copy retains only in-frame clones and omits some. This table holds roughly 400,000 clones, around 90% found once. This material consisted of peripheral blood, taken in a trial of Ad26.COV2.S vaccine versus placebo. These receptors all come from a person aged 18-60 years who received the Ad26.COV2.S COVID-19 vaccine or a placebo. Each CDR3 is given with its conserved first and last residue. Fields, in order: CDR3 DNA, CDR3 protein, V gene, J gene, clone size, D gene. A D gene is named only where the DNA matches it firmly. Expanded clones are given a class, and other clones once, few, many or no size at all.

TGTGCCAGCAGCTCCCCAGGGGGTGGAACCGGGGAGCTGTTTTTT	CASSSPGGGTGELFF	TRBV7-2	TRBJ2-2	once	TRBD1
TGTGCCAGCTCGCCGGGGGGCCAAGAGACCCAGTACTTC	CASSPGGQETQYF	TRBV11-3	TRBJ2-5	.	TRBD2
TGTGCCAGCAGCTTAGAACAGGGTAGCTCCTACGAGCAGTACTTC	CASSLEQGSSYEQYF	TRBV7-2	TRBJ2-7	.	.
TGTGCCAGCAGCCAACTGGGACAGTCGAACACTGAAGCTTTCTTT	CASSQLGQSNTEAFF	TRBV14	TRBJ1-1	.	TRBD1
TGTGCCAGCAGTGAAGCAGTCAGCGGGAGAGGAGAGACCCAGTACTTC	CASSEAVSGRGETQYF	TRBV2	TRBJ2-5	once	TRBD2
TGTGCCAGCAGTTTAGCGAAAAACGAGCAGTACTTC	CASSLAKNEQYF	TRBV12-3/TRBV12-4	TRBJ2-7	.	.
TGCGCCAGCAGCCGCCTCTTTGGTGGCTCTTCCAATGAGCAGTTCTTC	CASSRLFGGSSNEQFF	TRBV5-1	TRBJ2-1	.	.
TGTGCCAGCAGCCAGGGGTCAGATACGCAGTATTTT	CASSQGSDTQYF	TRBV7-9	TRBJ2-3	.	.
TGTGCCAGTAGTATCGGGAAACAGCAGCCCCAGCATTTT	CASSIGKQQPQHF	TRBV19	TRBJ1-5	.	.
TGTGCCACCAGCCCTAGGACTAGCGGTTACTTTAGCACAGATACGCAGTATTTT	CATSPRTSGYFSTDTQYF	TRBV24-1	TRBJ2-3	.	TRBD2
TGCGCCAGCAGCCTCGGGACACTTAACACCGGGGAGCTGTTTTTT	CASSLGTLNTGELFF	TRBV5-1	TRBJ2-2	.	.
TGTGCCAGCAGACCGGGACATATGACAATCTATGGCTACACCTTC	CASRPGHMTIYGYTF	TRBV6-5	TRBJ1-2	.	.
TGTGCCAGCAGTTTATATCCAGCGGGGATCCAAGAGACCCAGTACTTC	CASSLYPAGIQETQYF	TRBV27	TRBJ2-5	.	TRBD2
TGTGCCAGCAGCTTAGCGGGGAGGCGCCTCCACTTT	CASSLAGRRLHF	TRBV7-8	TRBJ1-6	.	.
TGTGCCAGCAGCTCTTCGTGGGCCCACGAGCAGTACTTC	CASSSSWAHEQYF	TRBV7-2	TRBJ2-7	.	.